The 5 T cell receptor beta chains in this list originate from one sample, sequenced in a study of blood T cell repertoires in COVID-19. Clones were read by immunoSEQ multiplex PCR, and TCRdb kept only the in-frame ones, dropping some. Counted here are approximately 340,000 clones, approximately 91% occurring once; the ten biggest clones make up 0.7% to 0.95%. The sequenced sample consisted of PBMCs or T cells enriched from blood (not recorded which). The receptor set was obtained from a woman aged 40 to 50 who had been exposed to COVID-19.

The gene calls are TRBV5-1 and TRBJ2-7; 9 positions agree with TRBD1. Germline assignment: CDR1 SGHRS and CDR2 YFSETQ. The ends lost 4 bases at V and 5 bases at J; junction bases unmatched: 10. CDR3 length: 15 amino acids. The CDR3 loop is CASSVSGTGNHEQYF. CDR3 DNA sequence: TGCGCCAGCAGCGTATCCGGGACAGGGAACCACGAGCAGTACTTC.

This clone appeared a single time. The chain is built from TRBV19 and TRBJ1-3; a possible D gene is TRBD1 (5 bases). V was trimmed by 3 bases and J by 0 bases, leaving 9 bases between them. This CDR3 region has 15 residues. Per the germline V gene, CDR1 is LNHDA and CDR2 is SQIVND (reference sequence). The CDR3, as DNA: TGTGCCAGTAGTATTAGACAGTTCTCTGGAAACACCATATATTTT. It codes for CASSIRQFSGNTIYF. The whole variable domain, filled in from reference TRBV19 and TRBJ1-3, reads DGGITQSPKYLFRKEGQNVTLSCEQNLNHDAMYWYRQDPGQGLRLIYYSQIVNDFQKGDIAEGYSVSREKKESFPLTVTSAQKNPTAFYLCASSIRQFSGNTIYFGEGSWLTVV.

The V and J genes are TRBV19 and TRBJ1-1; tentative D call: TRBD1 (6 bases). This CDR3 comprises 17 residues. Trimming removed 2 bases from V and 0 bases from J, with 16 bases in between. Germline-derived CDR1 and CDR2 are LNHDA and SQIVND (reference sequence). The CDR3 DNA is TGTGCCAGTAGTATATTCAGGGGCCATCCCCTGAACACTGAAGCTTTCTTT. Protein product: CASSIFRGHPLNTEAFF.

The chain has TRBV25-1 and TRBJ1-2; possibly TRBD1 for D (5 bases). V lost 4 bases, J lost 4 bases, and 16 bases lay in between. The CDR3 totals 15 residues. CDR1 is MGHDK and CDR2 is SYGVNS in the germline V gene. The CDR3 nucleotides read TGTGCCAGCAGTGGCCCTGGACACCGTGGCTATGGCTACACCTTC. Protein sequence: CASSGPGHRGYGYTF.

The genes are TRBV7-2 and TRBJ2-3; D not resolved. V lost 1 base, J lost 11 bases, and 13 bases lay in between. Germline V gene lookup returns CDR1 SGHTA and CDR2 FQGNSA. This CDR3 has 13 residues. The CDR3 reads CASSLGVLREQYF. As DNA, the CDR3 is TGTGCCAGCAGCTTAGGAGTTCTTCGTGAGCAGTATTTT.